The 7 T cell receptor beta chains below were found in one sample sequenced in a study of glioma-infiltrating T cells (dated by TCRdb to the mid-2010s). TCRdb records Illumina MiSeq as the sequencer. The iRepertoire nested amplicon-rescue multiplex PCR (arm-PCR) platform was used to amplify TCR alpha and beta CDR3 regions from RNA. TCRdb reanalyzed the raw reads on its own, using fastp at Q25 for trimming and MiXCR for clone calling, and kept in-frame beta chains. CDR3 protein duplicates are merged, each entry listing the most common genes and DNA. The sample table records 150,000 to 200,000 distinct CDR3 sequences; around 40% of these occur just once. The biggest ten clones account for over 4% of the sample. The specimen was glioma tissue, nonneoplastic brain tissue, or PBMCs (not recorded which). The origin of the receptors is a human donor with low-grade glioma or glioblastoma, undergoing nonglioma brain surgery, or in good health (not recorded which).

The rearrangement links TRBV5-1 to TRBJ2-5; D is perhaps TRBD2 (7 bases). V lost 4 bases, J lost 2 bases, and 15 bases lay in between. The germline V gene encodes CDR1 SGHRS and CDR2 YFSETQ. The CDR3 has 15 amino acids. This CDR3 is CASSLRGAVQETQYF. In DNA, the CDR3 is TGCGCCAGCAGCCTTCGGGGGGCAGTACAAGAGACCCAGTACTTC.

This clonotype was seen a handful of times. The rearrangement joins TRBV12-3 or TRBV12-4 to TRBJ1-3; D call uncertain. Between the trimmed V and J ends, which lost 4 bases and 0 bases, there was a span of 13 bases. This CDR3 spans 16 amino acids. CDR3 nucleotides: TGTGCCAGCAGTTCCGACGGCCGGGGCTCTGGAAACACCATATATTTT. Its translation: CASSSDGRGSGNTIYF.

This clonotype has at least ten counts. The rearrangement uses TRBV2 and TRBJ1-1, with 8 bases lining up with TRBD1. The CDR3 sequence is 15 residues long. V lost 8 bases and J lost 0; bases outside the gene matches: 8. Per germline, CDR1 SNHLY and CDR2 FYNNEI. For the CDR3, the DNA is TGTGCCAGCGGAGAGACAGGGGTGTTGAACACTGAAGCTTTCTTT. Translated: CASGETGVLNTEAFF.

In this sample, this clonotype turned up a few times. The V gene is TRBV12-3 or TRBV12-4, the J gene TRBJ2-6; D is possibly TRBD1 (6 bases). CDR3 size: 15 residues. The ends were cut back, 2 bases at V and 1 base at J, with 6 bases in the middle. The DNA of the CDR3 is TGTGCCAGCAGTTTAAGGGGGTCTGGGGCCAACGTCCTGACTTTC. It translates to CASSLRGSGANVLTF.

The rearrangement links TRBV18 to TRBJ2-7; 9 bases are a match to TRBD2. Germline loops: CDR1 KGHSH, CDR2 LQKENI. The CDR3 length is 15 residues. Trimming removed 2 bases from V and 4 bases from J; junction bases left unmatched: 6. In nucleotides, the CDR3 is TGTGCCAGCTCACCAAGTCTAGCGGGAAGTTACGAGCAGTACTTC. Translation gives CASSPSLAGSYEQYF.

The genes are TRBV3-1 and TRBJ2-1; 8 nucleotides agree with TRBD2. The CDR3 has 15 residues. The germline CDR1 and CDR2 sequences are LGHDT and YNNKEL (reference sequence). The junction had 4 bases not matched to a gene; V was cut back by 1 base and J by 5 bases. The CDR3 loop is CASSQAPSGHNEQFF. The CDR3 bases are TGTGCCAGCAGCCAAGCTCCTAGCGGGCACAATGAGCAGTTCTTC.

This clonotype has a count of ten or more. The chain combines TRBV20-1 with TRBJ1-5; 7 bases match TRBD1. CDR3 length: 14 amino acids. The V gene end was trimmed by 5 bases and the J gene end by 2 bases; junction bases not matched to a gene: 6. Germline-derived CDR1 and CDR2 are DFQATT and SNEGSKA (reference sequence). The CDR3 nucleotides read TGCAGTGCTCAGGGGGTCGGACGCAATCAGCCCCAGCATTTT. Amino acids: CSAQGVGRNQPQHF.